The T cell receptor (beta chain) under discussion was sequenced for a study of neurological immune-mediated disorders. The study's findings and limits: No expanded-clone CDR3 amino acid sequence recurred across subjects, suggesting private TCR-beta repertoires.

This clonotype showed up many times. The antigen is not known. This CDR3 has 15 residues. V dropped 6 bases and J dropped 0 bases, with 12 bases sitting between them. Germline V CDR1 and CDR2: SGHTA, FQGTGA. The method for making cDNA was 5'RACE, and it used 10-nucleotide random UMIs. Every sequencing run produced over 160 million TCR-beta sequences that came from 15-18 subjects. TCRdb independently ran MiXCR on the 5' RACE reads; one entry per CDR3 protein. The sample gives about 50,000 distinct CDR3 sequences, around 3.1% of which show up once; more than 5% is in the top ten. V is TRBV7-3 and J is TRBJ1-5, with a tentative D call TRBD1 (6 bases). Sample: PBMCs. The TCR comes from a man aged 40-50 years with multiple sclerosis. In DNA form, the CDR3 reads TGTGCCAGCAGTCGGGACATTTATAGCAATCAGCCCCAGCATTTT. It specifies CASSRDIYSNQPQHF.